This T cell receptor (beta chain) was identified during a study of cytomegalovirus exposure and HLA in healthy donors. The primer mix had 60 Vbeta and 13 Jbeta primers. The table came from immunoSEQ multiplex PCR; TCRdb's copy has only in-frame clones and leaves some out. Of about 120,000 clones in the sample, roughly 80% are singletons; the top ten hold 3.5% to 4.5%. V was pared by 1 base and J by 11 bases, with 21 bases of the junction left unmatched. Germline loops: CDR1 SGHNT, CDR2 YYREEE (reference sequence). The CDR3 length is 18 residues. The TCR was taken from a man aged 18 to 29 in good health and CMV-seropositive. The rearrangement uses TRBV5-4 and TRBJ1-1; 9 bases are shared with TRBD1. Specimen: PBMCs. The CDR3 DNA sequence: TGTGCCAGCAGCTTGCAAAGGGTGGACCGTAGGGACAGGGCTGGGGCTTTCTTT. Translating gives CASSLQRVDRRDRAGAFF.